This T cell receptor beta chain was profiled in a study of T cell changes during pregnancy in multiple sclerosis. Here immunoSEQ multiplex PCR was the method, and the copy in TCRdb shows in-frame clones only, minus some. The sample shows around 35,000 clones, approximately 87% of them seen only once. The trim removed 1 base at V and 8 bases at J, leaving 1 base unmatched. CDR1 and CDR2 (germline): LGHNA, YSLEER. The CDR3 spans 14 residues. The TCR sequence derives from a female donor with multiple sclerosis, enrolled in a pregnancy study. The J gene is TRBJ1-6, the V gene TRBV4-3; 8 nucleotides line up with TRBD1. The source material was CD8+ T cells from peripheral blood mononuclear cells, sampled after pregnancy. The CDR3 loop reads CASSQGTGYSPLHF. The CDR3 DNA sequence: TGCGCCAGCAGCCAAGGGACAGGGTATTCACCCCTCCACTTT.